These 18 T cell receptor beta chains share one sample of origin, sequenced in a study of shared clonotypes between healthy human individuals (TCRdb year 2020). Libraries were built with the immunoSEQ multiplex PCR assay. This is the immuneACCESS table as TCRdb keeps it, with only in-frame sequences that have V and J called. A part of the clones is gone; compared with another copy, unresolved V genes explain less than half, and the rest is unexplained. The sample profile shows around 2.5 million clones; over 85% of them were found once. 0.35% to 0.45% of the sample lies in the top ten. The sequencing sample was made of naive CD4+ T cells from PBMCs. This specimen's cell subset or site label, per the study, means: CD45RA+ positively selected. Receptors were obtained from a young man in good health. Some clones in this sample may be carry-over from other donors' samples.

This chain links TRBV7-3 with TRBJ2-1; D is ambiguous. V lost 2 bases, J lost 0 bases, and 5 bases lay in between. Germline V gives CDR1 SGHTA, CDR2 FQGTGA. The CDR3 loop spans 14 amino acids. DNA for the CDR3: TGTGCCAGCAGCTTACTAGACTCCTACAATGAGCAGTTCTTC. It encodes CASSLLDSYNEQFF.

This chain links TRBV19 with TRBJ2-3; D gene unclear. CDR1 LNHDA and CDR2 SQIVND come from the germline V gene (reference sequence). This CDR3 comprises 15 residues. V was cut by 3 bases and J by 4 bases, with 14 bases left in between. CDR3 nucleotide sequence: TGTGCCAGTAGTATGACCGCAGTCACCTCAGATACGCAGTATTTT. Translating it yields CASSMTAVTSDTQYF. Filled out from reference TRBV19 and TRBJ2-3, the complete variable domain reads DGGITQSPKYLFRKEGQNVTLSCEQNLNHDAMYWYRQDPGQGLRLIYYSQIVNDFQKGDIAEGYSVSREKKESFPLTVTSAQKNPTAFYLCASSMTAVTSDTQYFGPGTRLTVL.

The chain links TRBV15 to TRBJ2-7; either TRBD1 or TRBD2 may supply D (5 bases each). CDR1 and CDR2 (germline): LNHNV, YYDKDF (reference sequence). The CDR3 extends over 15 amino acids. Trimming took 0 bases from V and 3 from J, leaving 12 bases between them. The CDR3 reads CATSRDRDAGYEQYF. The CDR3 bases are TGTGCCACCAGCAGAGACCGGGACGCGGGCTACGAGCAGTACTTC.

The V call is TRBV28, the J call TRBJ1-3; no firm D call. Per the germline V gene, CDR1 is MDHEN and CDR2 is SYDVKM. The length of the CDR3 is 14 residues. V was cut by 5 bases and J by 1 base, with 9 bases left in between. This CDR3 is CASSSERSGNTIYF. Written as DNA, the CDR3 is TGTGCCAGCAGTAGTGAACGTTCTGGAAACACCATATATTTT. Together with reference TRBV28 and TRBJ1-3, the CDR3 gives the full variable domain: DVKVTQSSRYLVKRTGEKVFLECVQDMDHENMFWYRQDPGLGLRLIYFSYDVKMKEKGDIPEGYSVSREKKERFSLILESASTNQTSMYLCASSSERSGNTIYFGEGSWLTVV.

The chain joins TRBV6-1 to TRBJ1-1, with TRBD1 matching over 10 bases. Germline V gives CDR1 MNHNS, CDR2 SASEGT. The CDR3 consists of 19 residues. The V segment lost 4 bases and the J segment 0 bases; nucleotides outside the gene matches: 14. The DNA for the CDR3 is TGTGCCAGCAGTGGGGGACAGGGGCCGCGGCCCGTTCTGAACACTGAAGCTTTCTTT. It encodes CASSGGQGPRPVLNTEAFF.

The rearrangement uses TRBV28 and TRBJ1-3, with D perhaps matching TRBD1 (5 bases). V lost 4 bases and J 4 bases, leaving 11 bases between the germline ends. CDR1 and CDR2 from the germline V gene are MDHEN and SYDVKM. This CDR3 is built from 14 residues. The CDR3 DNA reads TGTGCCAGCAGTTCAGGGTCGGCGGGAAACACCATATATTTT. Translated, it gives CASSSGSAGNTIYF.

The rearrangement joins TRBV4-1 to TRBJ1-1; possible D gene TRBD1, 5 bases. The germline V and J ends were trimmed by 4 bases and 8 bases, with 14 bases remaining between them. Germline V gene sequence: CDR1 MGHRA, CDR2 YSYEKL. The CDR3 contains 13 residues. CDR3 residues: CASSRDLTLEAFF. The CDR3, as DNA: TGCGCCAGCAGCCGGGACCTCACCCTAGAAGCTTTCTTT.

On this clone itself: The sample carries other DNA sequences with the same CDR3. The V call is TRBV9, the J call TRBJ2-2, with 11 bases matching TRBD2. Trimming cost V 3 bases and J 4 bases; bases outside gene matches: 8. This CDR3 spans 17 amino acids. CDR1 SGDLS and CDR2 YYNGEE come from the germline V gene. CDR3 in DNA: TGTGCCAGCAGCGCACGAACTAGCGGGAGCAGCACCGGGGAGCTGTTTTTT. Amino acid sequence: CASSARTSGSSTGELFF.

Notes on this clone: The same CDR3 arises from other DNA sequences in this sample as well. The J gene is TRBJ1-5, the V gene TRBV7-2; D unresolved. This CDR3 region has 15 residues. Trimming removed 2 bases from V and 0 bases from J, with 8 bases in between. Germline loops: CDR1 SGHTA, CDR2 FQGNSA. The CDR3 region has the DNA TGTGCCAGCAGCTTACTTGGCGGTAGCAATCAGCCCCAGCATTTT. This translates into CASSLLGGSNQPQHF.

Concerning this clone itself: The same CDR3 can be traced to other DNA sequences in this sample. The chain uses TRBV28 and TRBJ1-2; no firm D call. V dropped 5 bases and J dropped 4 bases, with 11 bases sitting between them. CDR1 is MDHEN, CDR2 SYDVKM, per germline. CDR3 length equals 13 residues. CDR3 sequence (DNA): TGTGCCAGCAGTCCCCGTATCCTCTATGGCTACACCTTC. Protein sequence: CASSPRILYGYTF.

J is TRBJ2-7 and V is TRBV29-1, with 13 nucleotides matching TRBD2. CDR1 is SQVTM and CDR2 is ANQGSEA in the germline V gene. This CDR3 comprises 14 residues. J lost 7 bases, V lost 3 bases, and 6 bases had no gene match. DNA for the CDR3: TGCAGCGTTGATGGGACTAGCGGGATGGAAGAGCAGTACTTC. It specifies CSVDGTSGMEEQYF.

This chain links TRBV4-1 with TRBJ2-7, with 8 bases identical to TRBD1. The CDR3 length is 17 residues. The germline gives CDR1 MGHRA, CDR2 YSYEKL. Trimming cost V 4 bases and J 3 bases; bases outside gene matches: 14. CDR3 protein: CASSPPFFETGVYEQYF. CDR3 nucleotides: TGCGCCAGCAGCCCCCCCTTTTTTGAGACAGGGGTCTACGAGCAGTACTTC.

J is TRBJ2-2 and V is TRBV15; the D gene is possibly TRBD1 (8 bases). Per germline, CDR1 LNHNV and CDR2 YYDKDF (reference sequence). The CDR3 runs to 21 residues. Trimming removed 3 bases at V and 4 bases at J, with 30 bases between. CDR3 nucleotide sequence: TGTGCCACCAGCAGGCCGATGGGGGCGAATGTACAGGGGGAGGGCACCGGGGAGCTGTTTTTT. This gives the protein CATSRPMGANVQGEGTGELFF. The whole variable domain, remainder taken from reference TRBV15 and TRBJ2-2, is DAMVIQNPRYQVTQFGKPVTLSCSQTLNHNVMYWYQQKSSQAPKLLFHYYDKDFNNEADTPDNFQSRRPNTSFCFLDIRSPGLGDTAMYLCATSRPMGANVQGEGTGELFFGEGSRLTVL.

This clone has just a few counts. The chain has TRBV7-2 and TRBJ1-2, with D perhaps TRBD1 (6 bases). Germline CDR1 and CDR2: SGHTA and FQGNSA. The CDR3 sequence is 13 residues long. With 5 bases removed from V and 8 bases from J, the gap between germline ends came to 15 bases. As DNA, the CDR3 is TGTGCCAGCAGCCCCGGGACAATTTGGGGCTACACCTTC. This sequence encodes CASSPGTIWGYTF.

This sequence joins TRBV14 and TRBJ2-7; 11 positions match TRBD2. This CDR3 has 16 amino acids. The germline V gene encodes CDR1 SGHDN and CDR2 FVKESK. Germline trimming cut 2 bases from V and 6 bases from J; bases unmatched to any gene: 9. The CDR3 loop is CASSQFIAGGPVEQYF. Written as DNA, the CDR3 is TGTGCCAGCAGCCAATTCATAGCGGGAGGGCCGGTCGAGCAGTACTTC.

This sequence joins TRBV28 and TRBJ1-2; TRBD1 matches 7 bases. The CDR3 length is 13 residues. Germline CDR1 and CDR2: MDHEN and SYDVKM. V trimming: 5 bases; J trimming: 4 bases; junction bases outside the gene matches: 4. CDR3 DNA: TGTGCCAGCAGTGGGACAGCCTCCTATGGCTACACCTTC. Its translation: CASSGTASYGYTF.

The V call is TRBV7-3, the J call TRBJ2-1; 12 bases fit TRBD2. V was clipped by 0 bases and J by 6 bases; unmatched bases: 9. The CDR3 sequence is 18 residues long. The V gene's germline CDR1 is SGHTA and CDR2 FQGTGA. CDR3: CASSLTASGRAPPNEQFF. CDR3 DNA sequence: TGTGCCAGCAGCTTAACGGCTAGCGGGAGGGCCCCCCCCAATGAGCAGTTCTTC.

The rearrangement links TRBV11-2 to TRBJ2-7; TRBD2 aligns across 8 bases. V lost 3 bases, J lost 2 bases, and 6 bases stayed unmatched. The germline V gene has CDR1 SGHAT and CDR2 FQNNGV. The CDR3 covers 15 residues. Here the CDR3 reads CASSLTLAGPYEQYF. The CDR3 region has the DNA TGTGCCAGCAGCTTGACGCTAGCGGGCCCCTACGAGCAGTACTTC.